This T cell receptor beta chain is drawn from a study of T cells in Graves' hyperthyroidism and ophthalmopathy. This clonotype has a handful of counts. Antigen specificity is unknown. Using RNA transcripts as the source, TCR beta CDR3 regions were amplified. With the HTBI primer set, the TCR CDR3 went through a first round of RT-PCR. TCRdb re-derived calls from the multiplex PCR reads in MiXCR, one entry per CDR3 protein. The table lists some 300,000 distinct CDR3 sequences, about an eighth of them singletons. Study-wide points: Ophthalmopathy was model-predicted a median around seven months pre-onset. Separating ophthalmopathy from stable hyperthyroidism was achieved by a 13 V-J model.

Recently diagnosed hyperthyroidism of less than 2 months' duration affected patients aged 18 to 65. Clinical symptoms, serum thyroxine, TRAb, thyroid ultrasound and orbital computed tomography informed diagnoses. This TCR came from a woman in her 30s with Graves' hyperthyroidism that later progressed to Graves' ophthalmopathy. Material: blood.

CDR3 region: CASSQAGGVDGYTF. The DNA of the CDR3 is TGTGCCAGCAGTCAAGCGGGGGGGGTTGATGGCTACACCTTC. The J gene is TRBJ1-2, the V gene TRBV7-2; perhaps TRBD1 as D (5 bases). The CDR3 is made up of 14 amino acids. Trimming took 6 bases from V and 6 from J, leaving 17 bases between them. Per germline, CDR1 SGHTA and CDR2 FQGNSA.